This T cell receptor (beta chain) was retrieved from a study of beta chain features in type 1 diabetes. The investigators reverse transcribed all of the isolated RNA, so they sequenced expressed TCRB transcripts. Clones were sequenced by immunoSEQ multiplex PCR, and TCRdb holds only the in-frame ones, with some missing. The table shows roughly 300,000 clones, with around 15% occurring only once. Germline V lookup: CDR1 LGHNA, CDR2 YNFKEQ. V lost 0 bases to trimming and J lost 8 bases; unmatched junction nucleotides: 8. The CDR3 extends over 17 amino acids. The source material was central memory CD4+ T cells from blood. The V gene is TRBV4-2, the J gene TRBJ2-1, with 12 nucleotides matching TRBD2. This receptor was identified in a man in his thirties or forties in good health. Here the CDR3 reads CASSQDQTSGRSDEQFF. CDR3 coding DNA: TGTGCCAGCAGCCAAGATCAAACTAGCGGGAGGTCGGATGAGCAGTTCTTC.